These 22 T cell receptor delta chains came from one sample sequenced in a study of gamma delta lymphoproliferative disorders and STAT genes. PBMCs from patients and controls supplied the genomic DNA for sequencing. TCRdb used CATT to re-call clones from the multiplex PCR reads. The sample yields over a thousand delta-chain clones, 1% to 1.5% seen once. The material sequenced was blood. The receptor set was obtained from a human donor in good health.

This clone has more than one count but fewer than ten. This likely reflects a read error, since a far larger clone is one base away. This sample includes further DNA sequences coding for the same CDR3. The chain uses TRDV2 and TRDJ1, with 9 positions matching TRDD3. The CDR3 contains 25 residues. Germline lookup yields CDR1 GEAIGNYY and CDR2 EKD. V shed 1 base, J shed 1 base, and the junction held 33 bases outside the gene matches. CDR3 bases: TGTGCCTGTGACACGATGGCCCTCCGAGGTCGTCCCTACGTAGATGGGGGATATTCCACCGATAAACTCATCTTT. Protein sequence: CACDTMALRGRPYVDGGYSTDKLIF.

A word on this clone: TCRdb attributes to this sequence the protein of a much larger clone, which differs from the DNA translation at residue 10; a read error is likely, and the protein displayed is translated from the DNA. The rearrangement joins TRDV2 to TRDJ1, with 9 nucleotides matching TRDD3. After removal of 3 bases from V and 0 bases from J, the junction contained 13 bases not matched to a gene. The CDR3 covers 18 residues. Germline CDR1 reads GEAIGNYY; CDR2 reads EKD. CDR3 amino acids: CACDPIGDTPSYTDKLIF. The CDR3 region has the DNA TGTGCCTGTGACCCGATAGGGGATACGCCCTCATACACCGATAAACTCATCTTT.

About this clone: With only one base between it and a far larger clone, this is likely a read error. Other DNA sequences of this sample code for an identical CDR3. This chain connects TRDV2 to TRDJ1; 11 nucleotides line up with TRDD3. The V gene's germline CDR1 is GEAIGNYY and CDR2 EKD. The trim removed 3 bases at V and 3 bases at J, leaving 11 bases unmatched. CDR3 length: 17 residues. The CDR3: CACDGLLGDKRSDKLIF. DNA of the CDR3: TGTGCCTGTGACGGACTACTGGGGGATAAGAGGTCCGATAAACTCATCTTT.

This clone ranks as large. The V gene is TRAV23/DV6, the J gene TRDJ1, with no clear D. The length of the CDR3 is 12 residues. Germline lookup yields CDR1 NTAFDY and CDR2 IRPDVSE (reference sequence). The CDR3 DNA sequence: TGTGCCTCCTCCCCGGCCCCCGATAAACTCATCTTT. Protein: CASSPAPDKLIF. Full variable domain (remainder filled in from reference TRAV23/DV6 and TRDJ1): QQQVKQSPQSLIVQKGGISIINCAYENTAFDYFPWYQQFPGKGPALLIAIRPDVSEKKEGRFTISFNKSAKQFSLHIMDSQPGDSATYFCASSPAPDKLIFGKGTRVTVEP.

Only a few counts were recorded for this clone. TCRdb assigns this DNA the protein of a much larger clone, which departs from its translation at residue 12; this likely reflects a read error, and the protein shown comes from translating the DNA. Written as DNA, the CDR3 is TGTGCCTGTGACGAACTGGGGGACCTTTATAAATTCATCTTT. It yields the protein CACDELGDLYKFIF. The chain carries TRDV2 and TRDJ1, with 9 nucleotides matching TRDD3. This CDR3 spans 14 amino acids. Per the germline V gene, CDR1 is GEAIGNYY and CDR2 is EKD.

The J segment is TRDJ1; no V gene was assigned; the D call in the table, TRDD3, was not verified against the DNA. The CDR3 extends over 13 amino acids. DNA for the CDR3: TGTGCCTTTATTGGGGGATACACCGATAAACTCATCTTT. The encoded protein is CAFIGGYTDKLIF.

Comment on this clone: TCRdb records a much larger clone's protein for this DNA, with a difference at residue 15 that likely arises from a read error; the protein given is the translation of the DNA. The chain combines TRDV2 with TRDJ3; 10 positions agree with TRDD3. Germline V gene data show CDR1 as GEAIGNYY and CDR2 as EKD. There are 22 residues in the CDR3. The CDR3 spells CACDTVPGDTRSNSRDTRQMFF. The CDR3 bases are TGTGCCTGTGACACCGTTCCGGGGGATACGCGGTCGAACTCCCGGGACACCCGACAGATGTTTTTC.

Comments on this clone: The protein given by TCRdb reflects a much larger clone and differs at residue 6 from this DNA's translation, likely from a read error; the protein shown is the DNA's translation. This chain's CDR3 is CACDPPLGGGYSPDKLIF. CDR3 DNA sequence: TGTGCCTGTGACCCCCCCCTAGGTGGGGGATACTCCCCCGATAAACTCATCTTT. This sequence joins TRDV2 and TRDJ1; 10 nucleotides line up with TRDD3. Germline assignment: CDR1 GEAIGNYY and CDR2 EKD. The CDR3 consists of 18 residues. V shed 3 bases, J shed 3 bases, and the junction held 15 bases outside the gene matches.

To note about this clone: The protein held in TCRdb is that of a much larger clone and does not match this DNA's translation at residue 14, likely because of a read error; the protein shown is translated from the DNA. This chain joins TRDV1 and TRDJ1; 12 bases are a match to TRDD3. The germline V gene has CDR1 TSWWSYY and CDR2 QGS. V lost 2 bases, J lost 0 bases, and 19 bases stayed unmatched. The CDR3 runs to 22 residues. In DNA, the CDR3 is TGTGCTCTTGGGGAAGGGGGATATGACCCTGGGGGATACGTAGAGAACACCGATAAACTCATCTTT. Encoded protein: CALGEGGYDPGGYVENTDKLIF.

Only a few counts were recorded for this clone. The protein that TCRdb holds for this DNA derives from a much larger clone and differs from the translated DNA at residue 7, which likely indicates a read error; the protein shown here is translated from the DNA. Other DNA sequences in the sample encode the same CDR3. The chain couples TRDV2 to TRDJ3; 13 bases align to TRDD3. CDR1 and CDR2 from the germline V gene are GEAIGNYY and EKD. Trimming cost V 0 bases and J 0 bases; bases outside gene matches: 10. The CDR3 is 22 residues long. The CDR3 DNA reads TGTGCCTGTGACACCGTACTGGGGGATACGCGGTCGAACTCCTGGGACACCCGACAGATGTTTTTC. Its translation: CACDTVLGDTRSNSWDTRQMFF.

About this clone: The amino acid sequence in TCRdb belongs to a much larger clone and departs from this DNA's translation at residue 14, likely a sequencing read error; the sequence shown is translated from the DNA. Here the CDR3 reads CACDTVGDTKTDKFIF. The CDR3 DNA follows: TGTGCCTGTGACACCGTTGGGGATACGAAAACCGATAAATTCATCTTT. This chain uses TRDV2 with TRDJ1, with 9 bases identical to TRDD3. The CDR3 is 16 residues long. Germline CDR1 GEAIGNYY, CDR2 EKD.

Comment on this clone: The same CDR3 also results from other DNA sequences found in this sample. The genes are TRDV1 and TRDJ1; TRDD3 agrees at 8 bases. Looked up from germline, CDR1 is TSWWSYY and CDR2 is QGS. This CDR3 has 23 residues. The ends lost 0 bases at V and 2 bases at J; junction bases unmatched: 26. This chain's CDR3 is CALGELRWGLPLLGVVSTDKLIF. CDR3 DNA: TGTGCTCTTGGGGAACTACGTTGGGGCCTTCCACTACTGGGGGTCGTGAGTACCGATAAACTCATCTTT.

This clone occurred a few times. A read error is the likely source, as a far larger clone sits one nucleotide away. The same CDR3 is also encoded by other DNA sequences in this sample. V gene TRDV2 combines with J gene TRDJ3, with a tentative D call TRDD3 (6 bases). CDR3 size: 20 residues. CDR1 and CDR2 from the germline V gene are GEAIGNYY and EKD. The V gene lost 3 bases and the J gene lost 0 bases, with 20 bases spanning the gap. The CDR3 nucleotides are TGTGCCTGTGACCCTACCGGGGGAACCAGGAGCTCCTGGGACACCCGACAGATGTTTTTC. Translating it yields CACDPTGGTRSSWDTRQMFF.

In its sample, this clone was seen a few times. TCRdb attributes to this sequence the protein of a much larger clone, which differs from the DNA translation at residue 7; a read error is likely, and the protein displayed is translated from the DNA. The chain carries TRDV2 and TRDJ3; a possible D gene is TRDD2 (5 bases). Trimming removed 3 bases from V and 0 bases from J, with 20 bases in between. The CDR3 covers 20 residues. The germline V gene has CDR1 GEAIGNYY and CDR2 EKD. CDR3: CACDPTEGTRSSWDTRQMFF. In nucleotides, the CDR3 is TGTGCCTGTGACCCTACTGAGGGAACCAGGAGCTCCTGGGACACCCGACAGATGTTTTTC.

On this clone itself: TCRdb shows a much larger clone's protein in place of this DNA's translation, and the two differ at residue 6, likely through a read error; the protein shown is translated from the DNA. The J gene is TRDJ1, the V gene TRDV1; 12 nucleotides line up with TRDD3. Germline V gene sequence: CDR1 TSWWSYY, CDR2 QGS. After removal of 2 bases from V and 0 bases from J, the junction contained 19 bases not matched to a gene. This CDR3 region has 22 residues. For the CDR3, the DNA is TGTGCTCTTGGGGAAAGGGGATATGACCCTGGGGGATACGAAGAGAACACCGATAAACTCATCTTT. Translation: CALGERGYDPGGYEENTDKLIF.

Remarks on this clone: TCRdb pairs this DNA with a much larger clone's protein that differs at residue 7, likely a read error; the protein shown was translated from the DNA. This same CDR3 is encoded by further DNA sequences in the sample. J is TRDJ3 and V is TRDV2, with TRDD3 matching over 12 bases. This CDR3 is built from 22 residues. Germline V CDR1 and CDR2: GEAIGNYY, EKD. V trimming: 0 bases; J trimming: 0 bases; junction bases outside the gene matches: 11. CDR3: CACDTVLGDTRSNSWDTRQMFF. CDR3 nucleotides: TGTGCCTGTGACACCGTTCTGGGGGATACGCGGTCGAACTCCTGGGACACCCGACAGATGTTTTTC.

Points on this clone: A far more abundant clone sits one base away, making this likely a read error. This specimen includes other DNA sequences encoding the same CDR3. The chain couples TRDV2 to TRDJ1; the match to TRDD2 covers 7 bases. The junction had 24 bases not matched to a gene; V was cut back by 0 bases and J by 6 bases. The CDR3 covers 20 residues. Germline CDR1 is GEAIGNYY and CDR2 is EKD. CDR3 region: CACDTVPTSLLAGGSNKLIF. In nucleotides, the CDR3 is TGTGCCTGTGACACCGTTCCTACGTCCTTACTTGCTGGAGGATCGAATAAACTCATCTTT.

This clone has more than one count but fewer than ten. A single base is all that separates this from a far larger clone, so a read error is likely. Other DNA variants within this sample encode the same CDR3. This chain uses TRDV1 with TRDJ1, with 8 bases identical to TRDD3. The CDR3 sequence is 25 residues long. Germline V gives CDR1 TSWWSYY, CDR2 QGS. The V and J ends lost 3 bases and 0 bases, in that order; junction bases with no gene match: 33. DNA for the CDR3: TGTGCTCTTGGGGAGCTACATCTATATCCTAAACTGGGGGTTATCAGGGTTCCGAACACCGATAAACTCATCTTT. As protein: CALGELHLYPKLGVIRVPNTDKLIF.

In regard to this clone: The mismatch at residue 7 between this DNA's translation and the TCRdb protein of a much larger clone likely reflects a read error; the protein shown is translated from the DNA. The chain joins TRDV2 to TRDJ1; the match to TRDD3 covers 9 bases. Losses at the gene ends were 1 base for V and 0 bases for J; bases not matched to a gene: 11. Germline CDR1 reads GEAIGNYY; CDR2 reads EKD. This CDR3 spans 18 amino acids. The CDR3 nucleotides are TGTGCCTGTGACACGCTGTCTGGGGGATCTCGGTACACCGATAAACTCATCTTT. Its protein is CACDTLSGGSRYTDKLIF.

A remark on this clone: TCRdb records a much larger clone's protein for this DNA, with a difference at residue 10 that likely arises from a read error; the protein given is the translation of the DNA. The chain uses TRDV1 and TRDJ1; 11 positions agree with TRDD3. With 0 bases clipped from V and 0 bases from J, the junction kept 27 bases outside the gene matches. The germline gives CDR1 TSWWSYY, CDR2 QGS. The CDR3 consists of 25 residues. The CDR3 DNA reads TGTGCTCTTGGGGAACTCCACCGCTTATTCTTCCTACTGTACTGGGGGATAGGTGACACCGATAAACTCATCTTT. Its protein is CALGELHRLFFLLYWGIGDTDKLIF.

In regard to this clone: This DNA translates differently at residue 12 from the TCRdb protein, which is that of a much larger clone; a read error is likely, and the protein shown is the DNA's own translation. This CDR3 is CACDTLPGGSRCTDKLIF. CDR3 bases: TGTGCCTGTGACACGCTGCCTGGGGGATCTCGGTGCACCGATAAACTCATCTTT. The chain uses TRDV2 and TRDJ1, with TRDD3 identical over 9 bases. Germline CDR1 reads GEAIGNYY; CDR2 reads EKD. The CDR3 loop spans 18 amino acids. V shed 1 base, J shed 1 base, and the junction held 12 bases outside the gene matches.

About this clone itself: The protein held in TCRdb is that of a much larger clone and does not match this DNA's translation at residue 13, likely because of a read error; the protein shown is translated from the DNA. The J gene is TRDJ1, the V gene TRDV2; 8 positions agree with TRDD3. The CDR3 length is 16 residues. The germline CDR1 and CDR2 sequences are GEAIGNYY and EKD. The CDR3 spells CACDGLLGVYTDNLIF. In DNA, the CDR3 is TGTGCCTGTGACGGATTACTGGGGGTCTACACCGATAACCTCATCTTT.